The clone carrying this T cell receptor beta chain has more than one count but fewer than ten. The data are from a study of T-cell reconstitution after alpha-beta-depleted transplantation in children. During its preparation, the TCRbeta library received unique molecular identifiers. TCRdb reanalysed the PCR reads using MiXCR and keeps one entry per CDR3 protein. The sample has some 590,000 distinct CDR3 sequences; about 10% are singletons. Trimming took 7 bases from V and 6 from J; bases not matched to a gene: 7. This CDR3 is built from 15 residues. The sequences come from PBMCs from the stem cell graft donor, collected from the stem cell graft. The TCR sequence derives from a human donor who donated a stem cell graft to a child with acute myeloid leukemia. The chain couples TRBV12-3 or TRBV12-4 to TRBJ2-1, with 12 positions matching TRBD2. CDR3 bases: TGTGCCAGCACCCGGGAGGGACTAGCGGGCAATGAGCAGTTCTTC. Its protein product is CASTREGLAGNEQFF.